Listed below are T cell receptor beta chains from one sample, sequenced in a study of blood T cell repertoires in COVID-19. Sequencing used immunoSEQ multiplex PCR; TCRdb keeps in-frame clones, though not all of them. Of approximately 290,000 clones listed, around 89% are singletons. Sample: PBMCs or T cells enriched from blood (not recorded which). These receptors were taken from a young woman with acute COVID-19. Both conserved end residues are trimmed from each CDR3.

v_gene	j_gene	CDR3aa
TRBV5-1	TRBJ2-7	ASSPPSGTGPYEQY
TRBV6-2/TRBV6-3	TRBJ2-3	ASSWVGLAGASATDTQY
TRBV18	TRBJ1-2	ASSLGQGPNYGYT
TRBV7-3	TRBJ2-2	ASSPGPGELF
TRBV7-9	TRBJ2-5	ASSLTGASETQY
TRBV4-1	TRBJ2-7	ASSQDQGSYEQY
TRBV3-1/TRBV3-2	TRBJ1-1	ASSQVSKSKMTGSPFRDTEAF
TRBV7-3	TRBJ2-1	ASSLRQRDEQF
TRBV28	TRBJ2-1	ASSSGLAGGSQF
TRBV4-2	TRBJ2-7	ASSQDRDISYEQY
TRBV5-1	TRBJ2-7	ASSLSDFTDRGPEQY
TRBV7-9	TRBJ2-5	ASSLTPLAGDTQY
TRBV5-1	TRBJ2-2	ASSSQGRYTGELF
TRBV27	TRBJ1-3	ASSDRGYGNTIY
TRBV27	TRBJ2-7	ASSSGTRFEY
TRBV5-4	TRBJ2-5	ASSFLGGEGETQY
TRBV7-3	TRBJ2-1	ASSHRLLAERNEQF
TRBV5-1	TRBJ1-1	ASSLIRGENTEAF
TRBV12-5	TRBJ2-7	ASGLQIGETVHEQY
TRBV15	TRBJ1-3	ATSLNRRVRHSSGNTIY
TRBV11-3	TRBJ1-1	ASSFQGAQADTEAF
TRBV7-9	TRBJ2-7	ASSVGLGINEQY
TRBV7-3	TRBJ2-1	ASSLQSDDRGLREQF
TRBV24-1	TRBJ1-3	AAGGNGNTIY
TRBV7-6	TRBJ1-2	ASSLDGHGYGYT
TRBV6-5	TRBJ2-2	ASRGGPGTGELF
TRBV24-1	TRBJ2-2	ATSDLDAVTGAAGELF
TRBV4-1	TRBJ1-3	ASSQESPEAGYGNTIY
TRBV25-1	TRBJ1-5	ASSGVYSNQPQH
TRBV19	TRBJ1-4	ASSVFPGDRGAKLF
TRBV27	TRBJ1-2	ASSLKSLTGLSGYT
TRBV11-2	TRBJ2-3	ASSLFGGGVADTQY
TRBV12-3/TRBV12-4	TRBJ1-5	ASSPRGDQPQH